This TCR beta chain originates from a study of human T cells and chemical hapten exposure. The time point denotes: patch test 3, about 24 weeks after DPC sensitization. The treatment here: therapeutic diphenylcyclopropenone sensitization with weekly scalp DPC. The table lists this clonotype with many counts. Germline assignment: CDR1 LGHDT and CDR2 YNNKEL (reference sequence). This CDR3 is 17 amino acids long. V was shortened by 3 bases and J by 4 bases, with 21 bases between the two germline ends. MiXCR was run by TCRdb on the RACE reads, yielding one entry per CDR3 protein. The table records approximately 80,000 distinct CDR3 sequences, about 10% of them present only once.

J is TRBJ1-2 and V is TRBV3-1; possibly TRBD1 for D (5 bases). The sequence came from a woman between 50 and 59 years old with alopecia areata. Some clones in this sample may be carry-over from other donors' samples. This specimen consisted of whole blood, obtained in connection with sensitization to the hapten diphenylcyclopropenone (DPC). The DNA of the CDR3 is TGTGCCAGCAGCCATCCCCTCCAGCCGGGGCTCGGCTATGGCTACACCTTC. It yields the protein CASSHPLQPGLGYGYTF.